A single sample gave rise to the 32 T cell receptor beta chains below, sequenced in a study of cytomegalovirus exposure and HLA in healthy donors. PCR primers comprised 60 Vbeta and 13 Jbeta primers. The repertoire was sequenced with immunoSEQ multiplex PCR; TCRdb's copy has only in-frame clones and lacks some. The table shows some 150,000 clones, with less than 80% occurring only once. Sample: PBMCs. These receptor sequences come from a man between 45 and 60 years old in good health and CMV-seropositive.

This rearrangement joins TRBV7-6 to TRBJ2-2; the match to TRBD1 covers 9 bases. Germline V lookup: CDR1 SGHVS, CDR2 FNYEAQ. V lost 3 bases, J lost 6 bases, and 5 bases stayed unmatched. This CDR3 has 15 amino acids. The CDR3 is CASSLPGQGAGELFF. The DNA of the CDR3 is TGTGCCAGCAGCTTGCCGGGACAGGGAGCCGGGGAGCTGTTTTTT.

The CDR3 nucleotides read TGTGCCAGCAGCTTGGGACTAGCGGGGGGGTTTCGGACCCAGTACTTC. Translated: CASSLGLAGGFRTQYF. This chain links TRBV7-9 with TRBJ2-5, with 16 bases that match TRBD2. Germline V gene sequence: CDR1 SEHNR, CDR2 FQNEAQ (reference sequence). V dropped 3 bases and J dropped 7; count of bases not matched to a gene: 5. This CDR3 contains 16 residues.

This chain connects TRBV2 to TRBJ2-7; a possible D gene is TRBD2 (5 bases). Germline V lookup: CDR1 SNHLY, CDR2 FYNNEI. The CDR3 loop spans 12 amino acids. V gave up 4 bases and J gave up 7 bases, with 11 bases separating them. The CDR3 protein is CASSGDGGEQYF. In nucleotides, the CDR3 is TGTGCCAGCAGTGGCGACGGAGGTGAGCAGTACTTC.

This chain connects TRBV18 to TRBJ1-2; possibly TRBD1 for D (6 bases). The CDR3 sequence is 13 residues long. From germline, CDR1 is KGHSH and CDR2 LQKENI. V shed 10 bases and J shed 4 bases, with 16 bases lying between them. CDR3 protein: CANKDSSSYGYTF. In nucleotides, the CDR3 is TGTGCCAACAAGGACAGCTCCTCCTATGGCTACACCTTC.

In its sample, this clone was seen a few times. The chain links TRBV29-1 to TRBJ1-2; 7 bases are a match to TRBD1. Trimming removed 3 bases from V and 4 bases from J; junction bases left unmatched: 8. Germline V CDR1 and CDR2: SQVTM, ANQGSEA. CDR3 length: 14 amino acids. The CDR3 loop is CSVETRDRFYGYTF. CDR3 nucleotides: TGCAGCGTTGAGACCCGGGACAGATTCTATGGCTACACCTTC. The variable domain in full, with the rest retrieved from reference TRBV29-1 and TRBJ1-2, is SAVISQKPSRDICQRGTSLTIQCQVDSQVTMMFWYRQQPGQSLTLIATANQGSEATYESGFVIDKFPISRPNLTFSTLTVSNMSPEDSSIYLCSVETRDRFYGYTFGSGTRLTVV.

The chain couples TRBV2 to TRBJ2-7; the D gene is possibly TRBD2 (6 bases). Germline loops: CDR1 SNHLY, CDR2 FYNNEI. The V end was cut by 1 base, the J end by 2 bases, with 12 bases between. CDR3 size: 15 residues. The CDR3 sequence: CASSEVEGSTYEQYF. In nucleotides, the CDR3 is TGTGCCAGCAGTGAAGTGGAGGGATCGACCTACGAGCAGTACTTC. Drawing the rest from reference TRBV2 and TRBJ2-7, the complete variable domain is EPEVTQTPSHQVTQMGQEVILRCVPISNHLYFYWYRQILGQKVEFLVSFYNNEISEKSEIFDDQFSVERPDGSNFTLKIRSTKLEDSAMYFCASSEVEGSTYEQYFGPGTRLTVT.

V is TRBV6-6 and J is TRBJ1-5; TRBD1 matches 8 bases. After removal of 5 bases from V and 4 bases from J, the junction contained 4 bases not matched to a gene. CDR3 length: 14 residues. Germline CDR1 reads MNHNY; CDR2 reads SVGAGI (reference sequence). The CDR3 loop is CASSGQGRNQPQHF. CDR3 in DNA: TGTGCCAGCAGTGGACAGGGAAGGAATCAGCCCCAGCATTTT.

The chain employs TRBV7-9 and TRBJ1-4, with 8 bases identical to TRBD1. The V gene's germline CDR1 is SEHNR and CDR2 FQNEAQ (reference sequence). This CDR3 is built from 15 residues. V was clipped by 3 bases and J by 4 bases; unmatched bases: 4. The CDR3 DNA reads TGTGCCAGCAGCTTCTGGACAGGGAGTAATGAAAAACTGTTTTTT. Amino acid sequence: CASSFWTGSNEKLFF.

The chain joins TRBV6-4 to TRBJ2-2; unclear D gene. V shed 5 bases and J shed 6 bases, with 16 bases lying between them. CDR3 length equals 15 residues. Germline CDR1 is MRHNA and CDR2 is SNTAGT. The DNA for the CDR3 is TGTGCCAGCAGTTCCCTCCCCGTGGGCGCCGGGGAGCTGTTTTTT. It encodes CASSSLPVGAGELFF.

J is TRBJ1-1 and V is TRBV6-5; D is unclear. Trimming removed 5 bases from V and 5 bases from J, with 12 bases in between. The CDR3 totals 13 residues. CDR1 MNHEY and CDR2 SVGAGI come from the germline V gene. This CDR3 is CASSEVVETEAFF. The CDR3 region has the DNA TGTGCCAGCAGTGAGGTGGTGGAGACTGAAGCTTTCTTT.

J is TRBJ1-1 and V is TRBV7-2, with TRBD1 matching over 7 bases. The CDR3 has 17 amino acids. The trim removed 5 bases at V and 0 bases at J, leaving 12 bases unmatched. Per the germline V gene, CDR1 is SGHTA and CDR2 is FQGNSA. CDR3 loop: CASSTRPPGQMNTEAFF. As DNA, the CDR3 is TGTGCCAGCAGCACGCGCCCGCCGGGACAGATGAACACTGAAGCTTTCTTT.

The table lists this clone with many counts. This chain uses TRBV5-1 with TRBJ2-2, with 7 bases aligning to TRBD2. V shed 4 bases, J shed 6 bases, and the junction held 6 bases outside the gene matches. The length of the CDR3 is 14 residues. The germline gives CDR1 SGHRS, CDR2 YFSETQ. The CDR3 DNA follows: TGCGCCAGCAGCAGTGGACTAGTCGCCGGGGAGCTGTTTTTT. It encodes CASSSGLVAGELFF.

This rearrangement joins TRBV6-5 to TRBJ1-1; 8 bases are shared with TRBD1. Trimming at V came to 2 bases and at J to 4 bases, leaving 6 bases not matched to a gene. This CDR3 contains 15 residues. From germline, CDR1 is MNHEY and CDR2 SVGAGI. CDR3 bases: TGTGCCAGCAGTTACGACAGGGGCCGAGGCACTGAAGCTTTCTTT. Translating gives CASSYDRGRGTEAFF.

The rearrangement joins TRBV29-1 to TRBJ2-5; 8 bases are a match to TRBD2. The length of the CDR3 is 13 residues. J lost 5 bases, V lost 5 bases, and 7 bases had no gene match. Per the germline V gene, CDR1 is SQVTM and CDR2 is ANQGSEA. CDR3 loop: CSVLRGGGETQYF. DNA for the CDR3: TGCAGCGTTCTCCGGGGGGGAGGGGAGACCCAGTACTTC.

V gene TRBV14 combines with J gene TRBJ2-7; 7 nucleotides match TRBD1. The V and J ends lost 4 bases and 6 bases, in that order; junction bases with no gene match: 9. Germline V gives CDR1 SGHDN, CDR2 FVKESK. The CDR3 runs 14 residues. The CDR3 DNA reads TGTGCCAGCAGCCGAAGCCTGACAGGGCGCGAGCAGTACTTC. As protein: CASSRSLTGREQYF.

The chain uses TRBV4-1 and TRBJ2-5, with 8 bases that match TRBD1. The DNA end lines up better with TRBJ2-7; the J call may be wrong. The germline V gene has CDR1 MGHRA and CDR2 YSYEKL. CDR3 length: 14 amino acids. In DNA, the CDR3 is TGCGCCAGCAGTGACCGGACAGGGCGCTACGAGCAGTACTTC. Its protein is CASSDRTGRYEQYF.

The chain couples TRBV10-2 to TRBJ1-1; 7 bases line up with TRBD1. The V gene's germline CDR1 is WSHSY and CDR2 SAAADI. Losses at the gene ends were 9 bases for V and 1 base for J; bases not matched to a gene: 5. The CDR3 runs to 13 residues. CDR3 residues: CASARTGNTEAFF. CDR3 DNA sequence: TGCGCCAGTGCCCGGACAGGGAACACTGAAGCTTTCTTT.

The chain couples TRBV11-3 to TRBJ2-7; the match to TRBD1 covers 8 bases. With 0 bases clipped from V and 5 bases from J, the junction kept 6 bases outside the gene matches. The CDR3 extends over 15 amino acids. Germline-derived CDR1 and CDR2 are SGHNT and YENEEA. CDR3 region: CASSLESPGGHEQYF. The CDR3 DNA reads as TGTGCCAGCAGCTTAGAATCCCCAGGGGGCCACGAGCAGTACTTC.

The rearrangement joins TRBV2 to TRBJ1-2; D possibly corresponds to TRBD1 (6 bases). Trimming took 3 bases from V and 7 from J, leaving 15 bases between them. Germline assignment: CDR1 SNHLY and CDR2 FYNNEI. CDR3 length: 14 residues. The CDR3, as DNA: TGTGCCAGCAGTGAGGGGGCAGGGAAGGGTGGCTACACCTTC. It yields the protein CASSEGAGKGGYTF.

The gene calls are TRBV7-6 and TRBJ1-3; D unresolved. Trimming cost V 4 bases and J 0 bases, with 10 bases left between them. This CDR3 region has 15 residues. CDR1 SGHVS and CDR2 FNYEAQ come from the germline V gene. CDR3 sequence (DNA): TGTGCCAGCAGCTCCGACTGGGTCTCTGGAAACACCATATATTTT. As protein: CASSSDWVSGNTIYF.

The V call is TRBV5-4, the J call TRBJ1-1, with a weak D call TRBD1 (6 bases). Germline values: CDR1 SGHNT, CDR2 YYREEE (reference sequence). V was cut by 1 base and J by 0 bases, with 10 bases left in between. This CDR3 comprises 15 residues. The CDR3 here is CASSLNRAMNTEAFF. The CDR3, as DNA: TGTGCCAGCAGCTTGAACAGGGCAATGAACACTGAAGCTTTCTTT.

This chain joins TRBV7-9 and TRBJ2-7; no reliable D call. Germline V lookup: CDR1 SEHNR, CDR2 FQNEAQ (reference sequence). V was pared by 5 bases and J by 5 bases, with 7 bases between. The CDR3 has 11 amino acids. The CDR3 spells CASSLLNEQYF. Here the CDR3 DNA reads TGTGCCAGCAGCCTACTTAACGAGCAGTACTTC.

This chain connects TRBV5-5 to TRBJ2-7; 7 bases are shared with TRBD2. The J segment lost 6 bases and the V segment lost 3 bases, leaving 9 bases of the junction unmatched. Germline assignment: CDR1 SGHKS and CDR2 YYEKEE (reference sequence). The CDR3 is 14 amino acids. CDR3 nucleotide sequence: TGTGCCAGCAGCTCCTCGGGGGGTTTGGTCGAGCAGTACTTC. Amino acids: CASSSSGGLVEQYF.

The genes are TRBV27 and TRBJ2-2; 10 bases align to TRBD1. CDR1 is MNHEY, CDR2 SMNVEV, per germline (reference sequence). There are 15 residues in the CDR3. Trimming cost V 6 bases and J 4 bases; bases outside gene matches: 5. CDR3 coding DNA: TGTGCCAGCAGGACAGGGGGCCTAAGCACCGGGGAGCTGTTTTTT. Amino acid sequence: CASRTGGLSTGELFF.

This sequence joins TRBV4-2 and TRBJ1-4; D is undetermined. This CDR3 is 14 amino acids long. V lost 1 base, J lost 1 base, and 4 bases lay in between. Germline CDR1 is LGHNA and CDR2 is YNFKEQ. Here the CDR3 DNA reads TGTGCCAGCAGCCAAGGTAGAACTAATGAAAAACTGTTTTTT. Encoded protein: CASSQGRTNEKLFF.

The chain combines TRBV28 with TRBJ2-1, with D tentatively TRBD2 (6 bases). The CDR3 loop spans 15 amino acids. The V gene's germline CDR1 is MDHEN and CDR2 SYDVKM. V lost 10 bases and J lost 1, with 17 bases in between. The CDR3 is CANTHTSLSYNEQFF. The CDR3 nucleotides read TGTGCCAACACCCACACTAGCCTGTCCTACAATGAGCAGTTCTTC.

This clone was seen a handful of times. J is TRBJ1-1 and V is TRBV19; D might be TRBD1 (5 bases). V lost 1 base and J lost 4, with 10 bases in between. The CDR3 length is 14 residues. Germline V gene data show CDR1 as LNHDA and CDR2 as SQIVND (reference sequence). The CDR3 DNA is TGTGCCAGTAGTATAGTCCCAGGGATCACTGAAGCTTTCTTT. It encodes CASSIVPGITEAFF.

The chain's CDR3 is CASSLDGGAYNEQFF. The CDR3 region has the DNA TGTGCCAGCAGCTTAGATGGGGGGGCCTACAATGAGCAGTTCTTC. The chain couples TRBV7-2 to TRBJ2-1; 7 bases line up with TRBD2. Germline CDR1 is SGHTA and CDR2 is FQGNSA. The V gene end was trimmed by 1 base and the J gene end by 2 bases; junction bases not matched to a gene: 2. CDR3 length equals 15 residues.

This clone has more than one count but fewer than ten. This chain connects TRBV27 to TRBJ2-1; 7 nucleotides line up with TRBD2. This CDR3 contains 13 residues. Trimming cost V 6 bases and J 3 bases; bases outside gene matches: 2. CDR1 is MNHEY, CDR2 SMNVEV, per germline (reference sequence). For the CDR3, the DNA is TGTGCCAGCAGGGCTAGCGGCTACAATGAGCAGTTCTTC. It codes for CASRASGYNEQFF.

The chain is built from TRBV11-3 and TRBJ2-3, with D possibly TRBD1 on 6 matching bases. The germline V gene encodes CDR1 SGHNT and CDR2 YENEEA. CDR3 length equals 14 residues. Trimming took off 5 bases at V and 2 bases at J, with 11 bases between the two ends. Here the CDR3 DNA reads TGTGCCAGCAGCCCAGGGGACCCCACAGATACGCAGTATTTT. It specifies CASSPGDPTDTQYF.

Only a few counts were recorded for this clone. The CDR3 region has the DNA TGTGCCAGCAAAAGGGAGCTTCCTAATTCACCCCTCCACTTT. This codes for CASKRELPNSPLHF. The chain joins TRBV6-1 to TRBJ1-6, with D unresolved. The CDR3 loop spans 14 amino acids. V lost 7 bases and J lost 6, with 13 bases in between. Germline V gene data show CDR1 as MNHNS and CDR2 as SASEGT.

J is TRBJ1-2 and V is TRBV15; no firm D call. The germline V and J ends were trimmed by 1 base and 4 bases, with 10 bases remaining between them. Germline CDR1 reads LNHNV; CDR2 reads YYDKDF (reference sequence). CDR3 length equals 14 residues. CDR3 in DNA: TGTGCCACCAGCAGAGGGCCCGACATCTATGGCTACACCTTC. Protein sequence: CATSRGPDIYGYTF.